The entry below describes one TCR beta chain. What it binds is unknown. This entry belongs to a study of beta chain features in type 1 diabetes. Background on the study: Similarity in age, gender and cell yields was seen between patients and healthy donors.

TCRB transcripts that were expressed got sequenced, as all of the isolated RNA had been reverse transcribed. The method was immunoSEQ multiplex PCR; TCRdb's version includes in-frame clones alone and lacks a portion of them. Counted here are 450,000 to 600,000 clones, over 25% occurring once; the ten biggest clones make up about 0.06%. Study findings and constraints: In these data, an HLA type influence on TCRB rearrangement remained unresolved. In all four CD4+ subsets, TCRB CDR3 length was significantly, moderately reduced in type 1 diabetes.

This CDR3 region has 14 residues. Germline V CDR1 and CDR2: SNHLY, FYNNEI. Trimming shortened V by 5 bases and J by 7 bases, and 15 bases separated the two germline ends. Input material: naive CD4+ T cells from blood. The TCR comes from a man younger than 35 in good health. The chain links TRBV2 to TRBJ1-5; maybe TRBD1 (5 bases). The CDR3 DNA reads TGTGCCAGCAGTCCGGGACTAACACAACAGCCCCAGCATTTT. Encoded protein: CASSPGLTQQPQHF.